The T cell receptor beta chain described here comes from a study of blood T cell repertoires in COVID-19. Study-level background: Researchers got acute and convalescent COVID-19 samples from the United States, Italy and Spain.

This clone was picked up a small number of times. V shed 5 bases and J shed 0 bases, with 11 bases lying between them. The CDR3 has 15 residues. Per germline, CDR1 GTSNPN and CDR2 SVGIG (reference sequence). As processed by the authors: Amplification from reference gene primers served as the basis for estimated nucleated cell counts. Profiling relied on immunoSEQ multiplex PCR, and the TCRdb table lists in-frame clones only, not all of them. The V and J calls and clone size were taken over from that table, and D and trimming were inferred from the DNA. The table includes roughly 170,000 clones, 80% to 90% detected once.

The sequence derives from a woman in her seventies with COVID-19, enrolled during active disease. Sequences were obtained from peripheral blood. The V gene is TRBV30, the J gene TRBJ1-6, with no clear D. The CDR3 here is CAWASLSSYNSPLHF. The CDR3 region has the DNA TGTGCCTGGGCTTCACTTAGCTCCTATAATTCACCCCTCCACTTT. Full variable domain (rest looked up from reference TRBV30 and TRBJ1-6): SQTIHQWPATLVQPVGSPLSLECTVEGTSNPNLYWYRQAAGRGLQLLFYSVGIGQISSEVPQNLSASRPQDRQFILSSKKLLLSDSGFYLCAWASLSSYNSPLHFGNGTRLTVT.